This T cell receptor (beta chain) stems from a study of CD8+ T cells in alopecia areata (dated by TCRdb to 2017 to 2018). About the investigation overall: The treated patients, all with moderate-to-severe alopecia areata, were enrolled in an open-label pilot trial of oral tofacitinib given at 5 to 10 mg twice daily. Tofacitinib was given for 6 to 18 months, followed by 6 months of follow-up off drug to assess delayed response and recurrence. The SALT score, which quantifies the percentage of affected scalp surface area, was used to measure disease severity in treated patients. To study T cell clonal expansion in alopecia areata, the researchers applied high-throughput TCRbeta sequencing to both the C3H/HeJ mouse model and human patients. In humans, TCRbeta sequencing was performed on scalp tissue and on sorted CD4+ and CD8+ peripheral blood T cells from healthy controls and from patients with patchy or totalis/universalis alopecia areata. Biopsies were taken from tofacitinib-treated patients at baseline and at 4 and 24 weeks of treatment, and a later scalp biopsy was taken in several of the tofacitinib-treated patients. Scalp clonality was compared among normal scalp (n=4), patchy alopecia areata scalp (n=8), and alopecia totalis/universalis scalp (n=8). RNA was obtained with the PAXgene miRNA kit for fixed scalp, the miRNeasy kit for PBMCs, and the RNeasy kit for mouse skin. TCRbeta CDR3 regions were amplified by immunoSEQ multiplex PCR with 35 Vbeta forward and 13 Jbeta reverse primers.

The CDR3 spans 14 residues, from the cysteine through the phenylalanine. The kept DNA is CDR3 alone, 42 bases in frame from the first base. The germline V gene (reference sequence) gives CDR1 as SEHNR and CDR2 as FQNEAQ. V was cut back by 5 bases and J by 3 bases, leaving a gap of 14 bases between them. Libraries were made using the immunoSEQ multiplex PCR assay. RNA was extracted from all samples and reverse transcribed into cDNA, which served as template for TCR sequencing. First-strand cDNA was synthesized with SuperScript III using a 2:1 mix of oligo-dT and random hexamers. Amplification bias was assessed with a synthetic immune receptor repertoire, and residual bias was removed computationally. The original pipeline was this. Raw reads were preprocessed for error removal, and CDR3 was defined according to IMGT conventions as running from the conserved cysteine to phenylalanine. Clonality was computed as 1 minus the Shannon entropy, with the entropy normalized by log2 of the number of productive unique TCRs. Whether scalp clones were CD4 or CD8 was inferred by matching scalp TCRbeta sequences against CD4 and CD8 repertoires sorted from blood. In its TCRdb copy, this immuneACCESS table keeps in-frame sequences only and misses some clones. Where compared with another copy, unresolved V genes explain less than half of these, and the others have no known cause. V, J and clone size derive from that table, while D and trimming were established from the DNA sequence. The sample yields about 200,000 clones; approximately 38% were counted once. The ten largest account for more than 0.4% of the sample.

What the research found in general, with its limitations: Compared with mice, TCR sequences shared between patients were less clear, possibly partly because of HLA diversity across the patient population. Scalp clonality and the number of expanded CD8+ clones among the top 100 scalp clones were significantly decreased by tofacitinib. Because the treated cohort was small and had only one nonresponder, larger studies are needed to examine links between baseline CD8+ expansion and response. Scalp TCR repertoire analysis is complicated because resident alphabeta T cells in normal human skin are also sequenced, whereas mouse skin is dominated by gammadelta T cells. Lesional scalp, especially in alopecia totalis/universalis, showed higher clonality and more expanded CD8+ clones than normal scalp, suggesting antigenic drive. During tofacitinib treatment, many expanded lesional clones stuck around in both scalp and blood, and this persistence may partly explain why relapse happens after treatment is stopped.

To note about this clone: No antigen is known for it. Per-base quality was not reported, and no clone a single base away is much larger than it.

In light of the paper, this sample's treatment or condition label describes: oral pan-JAK inhibitor, 5-10 mg twice daily. Lesional scalp punch biopsies and peripheral blood were obtained from alopecia areata patients. PBMCs were isolated by density centrifugation and stained for CD3, CD4 and CD8, after which CD4+ and CD8+ T cells were sorted on a FACSAria. The V gene is TRBV7-9 and the J gene is TRBJ2-7, with the D call perhaps TRBD1 or TRBD2, as 5 bases match in each case. The TCR was taken from a human donor with alopecia areata. Material: CD4+ T cells sorted from blood, obtained between weeks 30 and 35, from a patient treated with tofacitinib. The nucleotides are TGTGCCAGCAGCCGTCCCGGGACGGTCTACGAGCAGTACTTC. The encoded protein is CASSRPGTVYEQYF. Beyond the CDR3, the reference TRBV7-9 and TRBJ2-7 genes provide the residues; the full variable domain reads: DTGVSQNPRHKITKRGQNVTFRCDPISEHNRLYWYRQTLGQGPEFLTYFQNEAQLEKSRLLSDRFSAERPKGSFSTLEIQRTEQGDSAMYLCASSRPGTVYEQYFGPGTRLTVT.